Listed here are 24 T cell receptor beta chains from one sample, sequenced in a study of control samples from healthy donors and cancer patients (dated by TCRdb to the early 2020s). The library relied on the immunoSEQ multiplex PCR assay. What TCRdb holds here is the immuneACCESS table cut down to in-frame rearrangements. Part of the clones is not present; checked against another copy, under half of the missing clones reflect an unresolved V gene, and the others are unexplained. The sample table lists about 73,000 clones, around 92% of them with a count of one. The top ten clones comprise around a fifth of the sample. The specimen was PBMCs. These receptors came from a man aged 55-75 years with lung cancer.

In this sample, this clone turned up once. The CDR3 DNA reads TGTGCCAGCAGCTTAAGACAGGGGGGGAACACTGAAGCTTTCTTT. It specifies CASSLRQGGNTEAFF. The rearrangement joins TRBV7-9 to TRBJ1-1, with 9 bases that match TRBD1. The germline gives CDR1 SEHNR, CDR2 FQNEAQ (reference sequence). This CDR3 is built from 15 residues. The V and J ends lost 2 bases and 1 base, in that order; junction bases with no gene match: 2. Variable domain in full (rest from reference TRBV7-9 and TRBJ1-1): DTGVSQNPRHKITKRGQNVTFRCDPISEHNRLYWYRQTLGQGPEFLTYFQNEAQLEKSRLLSDRFSAERPKGSFSTLEIQRTEQGDSAMYLCASSLRQGGNTEAFFGQGTRLTVV.

This clone appeared once. This chain connects TRBV7-9 to TRBJ2-2; D remains ambiguous. V was cut by 5 bases and J by 6 bases, with 10 bases left in between. The CDR3 covers 13 residues. Germline V lookup: CDR1 SEHNR, CDR2 FQNEAQ (reference sequence). The DNA of the CDR3 is TGTGCCAGCAGCCACACAGAGGCCGGGGAGCTGTTTTTT. It codes for CASSHTEAGELFF. The full variable domain, in which reference TRBV7-9 and TRBJ2-2 provide the parts outside the CDR3, is DTGVSQNPRHKITKRGQNVTFRCDPISEHNRLYWYRQTLGQGPEFLTYFQNEAQLEKSRLLSDRFSAERPKGSFSTLEIQRTEQGDSAMYLCASSHTEAGELFFGEGSRLTVL.

The gene calls are TRBV18 and TRBJ2-7; the D is unclear. The germline V gene has CDR1 KGHSH and CDR2 LQKENI. V was clipped by 6 bases and J by 6 bases, with 15 bases between them. The CDR3 is made up of 13 amino acids. CDR3 nucleotides: TGTGCCAGCTCTCGGGCCTCCAAAGGCGAGCAGTACTTC. It yields the protein CASSRASKGEQYF.

The V call is TRBV10-2, the J call TRBJ2-1, with a tentative D call TRBD1 (6 bases). Germline V gene data show CDR1 as WSHSY and CDR2 as SAAADI. This CDR3 spans 13 amino acids. Between the trimmed V and J ends, which lost 6 bases and 4 bases, there was a span of 10 bases. The DNA for the CDR3 is TGCGCCAGCAGCTTCGGACAGTACAATGAGCAGTTCTTC. Protein: CASSFGQYNEQFF.

The genes are TRBV27 and TRBJ2-2; 7 bases align to TRBD1. Germline V gives CDR1 MNHEY, CDR2 SMNVEV (reference sequence). V shed 6 bases, J shed 0 bases, and the junction held 10 bases outside the gene matches. This CDR3 has 17 residues. CDR3 coding DNA: TGTGCCAGCAGGGCTGAGACCGGGACAGCGAACACCGGGGAGCTGTTTTTT. Translated, it gives CASRAETGTANTGELFF.

This chain joins TRBV30 and TRBJ1-1; 7 bases line up with TRBD1. After removal of 5 bases from V and 1 base from J, the junction contained 7 bases not matched to a gene. The CDR3 loop spans 14 amino acids. The V gene's germline CDR1 is GTSNPN and CDR2 SVGIG (reference sequence). The CDR3 is CAWDLQGRNTEAFF. CDR3 DNA sequence: TGTGCCTGGGACCTACAGGGGCGGAACACTGAAGCTTTCTTT.

The chain combines TRBV6-5 with TRBJ1-1; D possibly corresponds to TRBD1 (5 bases). Germline values: CDR1 MNHEY, CDR2 SVGAGI. The V end lost 7 bases, the J end lost 3 bases, and 18 bases lay between the germline ends. This CDR3 comprises 15 residues. This chain's CDR3 is CASKVGAITHTEAFF. CDR3 DNA: TGTGCCAGCAAAGTAGGGGCGATTACTCACACTGAAGCTTTCTTT.

The rearrangement joins TRBV12-5 to TRBJ2-5, with D possibly matching TRBD2 (6 bases). The ends were cut back, 0 bases at V and 1 base at J, with 21 bases in the middle. CDR1 and CDR2 from the germline V gene are LGHNT and FRNRAP. This CDR3 has 19 residues. CDR3 sequence: CASGLVPDGRLVLQETQYF. The CDR3 DNA follows: TGTGCTAGTGGTTTGGTACCCGACGGACGACTAGTCCTCCAAGAGACCCAGTACTTC.

This sequence joins TRBV6-5 and TRBJ2-5; tentative D call: TRBD2 (5 bases). Deletions cut 2 bases from V and 0 bases from J, with 13 bases between. The CDR3 consists of 16 residues. Germline V gene data show CDR1 as MNHEY and CDR2 as SVGAGI. The DNA of the CDR3 is TGTGCCAGCAGTTACAAGTCAAGGACTCACCAAGAGACCCAGTACTTC. This gives the protein CASSYKSRTHQETQYF.

This sequence joins TRBV6-1 and TRBJ1-5; possible D gene TRBD1, 6 bases. V was pared by 2 bases and J by 7 bases, with 9 bases between. This CDR3 is 13 amino acids long. The germline CDR1 and CDR2 sequences are MNHNS and SASEGT. In DNA, the CDR3 is TGTGCCAGCAGTGAATACAGGGACCAGCCCCAGCATTTT. Translating gives CASSEYRDQPQHF.

The chain uses TRBV25-1 and TRBJ1-2, with D uncertain. V lost 5 bases and J lost 2, with 3 bases in between. The CDR3 is 11 amino acids. From germline, CDR1 is MGHDK and CDR2 SYGVNS. For the CDR3, the DNA is TGTGCCAGCAGTTCAAACTATGGCTACACCTTC. Encoded protein: CASSSNYGYTF.

The chain couples TRBV11-2 to TRBJ2-3; D may be TRBD1 or TRBD2 (5 bases each). Germline-derived CDR1 and CDR2 are SGHAT and FQNNGV. The V end was cut by 2 bases, the J end by 4 bases, with 13 bases between. There are 15 residues in the CDR3. In DNA form, the CDR3 reads TGTGCCAGCAGCTTAACCGGGGCGCGGGCAGATACGCAGTATTTT. This codes for CASSLTGARADTQYF.

The chain combines TRBV6-5 with TRBJ2-2; 7 nucleotides match TRBD1. The trim removed 6 bases at V and 1 base at J, leaving 2 bases unmatched. CDR3 length: 14 amino acids. CDR1 MNHEY and CDR2 SVGAGI come from the germline V gene. CDR3: CASRWTGNTGELFF. DNA of the CDR3: TGTGCCAGCAGATGGACAGGGAACACCGGGGAGCTGTTTTTT.

The chain joins TRBV24-1 to TRBJ2-7, with TRBD1 as a possible D gene (6 bases). Between the trimmed V and J ends, which lost 1 base and 5 bases, there was a span of 11 bases. CDR3 length: 14 amino acids. The germline CDR1 and CDR2 sequences are KGHDR and SFDVKD. In DNA form, the CDR3 reads TGTGCCACCAGTGATTTAAGCAGGGGCCACGAGCAGTACTTC. This codes for CATSDLSRGHEQYF.

The chain combines TRBV5-4 with TRBJ1-6; the match to TRBD1 covers 10 bases. Germline CDR1 reads SGHNT; CDR2 reads YYREEE (reference sequence). Trimming took 4 bases from V and 6 from J; bases not matched to a gene: 7. The length of the CDR3 is 16 residues. CDR3 in DNA: TGTGCCAGCAGCGTAGACAGGGGGCTGGGTAATTCACCCCTCCACTTT. It yields the protein CASSVDRGLGNSPLHF.

V is TRBV5-6 and J is TRBJ1-1; a weak D match, TRBD1 (5 bases). Germline assignment: CDR1 SGHDT and CDR2 YYEEEE. The V gene lost 3 bases and the J gene lost 5 bases, with 14 bases spanning the gap. The CDR3 loop spans 14 amino acids. The DNA of the CDR3 is TGTGCCAGCAGCTGGCTGGAGGGGAGGACTGAAGCTTTCTTT. This gives the protein CASSWLEGRTEAFF. The full variable domain, rest sourced from reference TRBV5-6 and TRBJ1-1, is DAGVTQSPTHLIKTRGQQVTLRCSPKSGHDTVSWYQQALGQGPQFIFQYYEEEERQRGNFPDRFSGHQFPNYSSELNVNALLLGDSALYLCASSWLEGRTEAFFGQGTRLTVV.

The chain links TRBV4-2 to TRBJ2-1; TRBD2 agrees at 15 bases. The V gene end was trimmed by 5 bases and the J gene end by 4 bases; junction bases not matched to a gene: 6. Per the germline V gene, CDR1 is LGHNA and CDR2 is YNFKEQ. This CDR3 is built from 17 residues. The CDR3 reads CASSGTSGGPVYNEQFF. CDR3 DNA sequence: TGTGCCAGCAGCGGGACTAGCGGGGGGCCGGTTTACAATGAGCAGTTCTTC.

This sequence joins TRBV2 and TRBJ1-5; D ambiguous. V was cut by 7 bases and J by 6 bases, with 10 bases left in between. CDR1 and CDR2 from the germline V gene are SNHLY and FYNNEI. The CDR3 loop spans 12 amino acids. The CDR3 loop is CASTEGSQPQHF. CDR3 in DNA: TGTGCCAGCACGGAGGGAAGTCAGCCCCAGCATTTT. The variable domain in full, completed from reference TRBV2 and TRBJ1-5, reads EPEVTQTPSHQVTQMGQEVILRCVPISNHLYFYWYRQILGQKVEFLVSFYNNEISEKSEIFDDQFSVERPDGSNFTLKIRSTKLEDSAMYFCASTEGSQPQHFGDGTRLSIL.

The chain carries TRBV6-5 and TRBJ2-5; 7 bases fit TRBD1. Germline V gives CDR1 MNHEY, CDR2 SVGAGI. The CDR3 sequence is 16 residues long. After removal of 0 bases from V and 0 bases from J, the junction contained 4 bases not matched to a gene. In nucleotides, the CDR3 is TGTGCCAGCAGTTACTCGGGACAGTGGTACCAAGAGACCCAGTACTTC. It encodes CASSYSGQWYQETQYF.

This clone has more than one count but fewer than ten. The chain links TRBV7-9 to TRBJ2-2, with a weak D call TRBD1 (6 bases). Germline assignment: CDR1 SEHNR and CDR2 FQNEAQ (reference sequence). The CDR3 covers 16 residues. V gave up 1 base and J gave up 4 bases, with 13 bases separating them. The CDR3 here is CASSLVFGGSTGELFF. For the CDR3, the DNA is TGTGCCAGCAGCTTAGTCTTTGGGGGCTCCACCGGGGAGCTGTTTTTT. The whole variable domain, remainder taken from reference TRBV7-9 and TRBJ2-2, is DTGVSQNPRHKITKRGQNVTFRCDPISEHNRLYWYRQTLGQGPEFLTYFQNEAQLEKSRLLSDRFSAERPKGSFSTLEIQRTEQGDSAMYLCASSLVFGGSTGELFFGEGSRLTVL.

This rearrangement joins TRBV5-5 to TRBJ2-2, with no clear D. The CDR3 sequence is 19 residues long. With 1 base removed from V and 0 bases from J, the gap between germline ends came to 19 bases. Germline V gene sequence: CDR1 SGHKS, CDR2 YYEKEE (reference sequence). The CDR3 region has the DNA TGTGCCAGCAGCTTGAGAACAGTCAAGAGAGACACGAACACCGGGGAGCTGTTTTTT. As protein: CASSLRTVKRDTNTGELFF. Drawing the rest from reference TRBV5-5 and TRBJ2-2, the complete variable domain is DAGVTQSPTHLIKTRGQQVTLRCSPISGHKSVSWYQQVLGQGPQFIFQYYEKEERGRGNFPDRFSARQFPNYSSELNVNALLLGDSALYLCASSLRTVKRDTNTGELFFGEGSRLTVL.

The CDR3 DNA follows: TGCGCCAGCAGCCAAGATATTCGGGGCTACAATGAGCAGTTCTTC. Its translation: CASSQDIRGYNEQFF. The chain recombines TRBV4-1 with TRBJ2-1, with a weak D call TRBD2 (5 bases). The CDR3 sequence is 15 residues long. Trimming shortened V by 0 bases and J by 3 bases, and 9 bases separated the two germline ends. The germline V gene has CDR1 MGHRA and CDR2 YSYEKL.

The chain is built from TRBV23-1 and TRBJ2-2, with D perhaps matching TRBD1 or TRBD2 (5 bases each). TRBV23-1 is an ORF, with its function uncertain. V lost 0 bases, J lost 5 bases, and 13 bases lay in between. This CDR3 has 16 residues. The CDR3 loop is CASSQSGPIQTGELFF. The CDR3 bases are TGCGCCAGCAGTCAATCGGGACCCATCCAAACCGGGGAGCTGTTTTTT.

This chain connects TRBV11-1 to TRBJ2-3, with 7 bases fitting TRBD1. This CDR3 is 15 amino acids long. Germline CDR1 SGHAT, CDR2 FQDESV (reference sequence). V lost 1 base and J lost 5; bases outside the gene matches: 6. Here the CDR3 reads CASSLGGGAVDTQYF. CDR3 bases: TGTGCCAGCAGCTTAGGAGGGGGCGCCGTAGATACGCAGTATTTT.